This passage covers 26 T cell receptor beta chains from one sample sequenced in a study of T cells in Graves' hyperthyroidism and ophthalmopathy. TCR beta CDR3 sequences were amplified from RNA transcripts. The TCR CDR3 first-round RT-PCR relied on the HTBI primer set. TCRdb reprocessed the multiplex PCR reads with MiXCR, giving one entry per CDR3 protein. The table includes hundreds of thousands of distinct CDR3 sequences, around 24% detected once. Sequencing was done on a sample of blood. These receptors all stem from a young woman with Graves' ophthalmopathy.

This clonotype was observed a few times. This chain connects TRBV19 to TRBJ1-4; D is undetermined. Trimming took 5 bases from V and 4 from J, leaving 8 bases between them. Germline V gene lookup returns CDR1 LNHDA and CDR2 SQIVND (reference sequence). The CDR3 has 13 residues. The CDR3 coding sequence is TGTGCCAGTAGTTGGTCCGGTAATGAAAAACTGTTTTTT. As protein: CASSWSGNEKLFF.

The sample holds many counts of this clonotype. V is TRBV6-2 or TRBV6-3 and J is TRBJ2-7, with D uncertain. Germline CDR1 is MNHEY and CDR2 is SVGEGT. This CDR3 has 13 residues. Trimming pared 5 bases from V and 2 bases from J, leaving 10 bases between. This CDR3 is CASSTLRAYEQYF. For the CDR3, the DNA is TGTGCCAGCAGTACCCTAAGAGCCTACGAGCAGTACTTC.

The chain uses TRBV6-5 and TRBJ1-3; D is ambiguous. CDR1 MNHEY and CDR2 SVGAGI come from the germline V gene. The CDR3 is 15 residues long. Deletions cut 4 bases from V and 1 base from J, with 11 bases between. The CDR3 DNA sequence: TGTGCCAGCAGTTCCAAAATACGTTCTGGAAACACCATATATTTT. Residues: CASSSKIRSGNTIYF.

This clonotype was recorded many times. J is TRBJ1-1 and V is TRBV9; no firm D call. The V gene lost 3 bases and the J gene lost 4 bases, with 7 bases spanning the gap. From germline, CDR1 is SGDLS and CDR2 YYNGEE. This CDR3 spans 12 amino acids. The CDR3 loop is CASSDPRTEAFF. CDR3 nucleotide sequence: TGTGCCAGCAGCGACCCACGCACTGAAGCTTTCTTT.

This clonotype was picked up many times. The CDR3 loop reads CASSDGQGQETQYF. CDR3 DNA: TGTGCCAGCAGCGATGGGCAGGGGCAAGAGACCCAGTACTTC. This rearrangement joins TRBV11-2 to TRBJ2-5; TRBD1 is a possible D gene (6 bases). CDR1 is SGHAT, CDR2 FQNNGV, per germline. Trimming removed 5 bases from V and 2 bases from J, with 12 bases in between. The CDR3 covers 14 residues.

This clonotype was seen many times. CDR3 DNA sequence: TGTGCCAGCAGTTACCCCACCTCGACCTTTACAGGGGGGTTAGAGACCCAGTACTTC. It specifies CASSYPTSTFTGGLETQYF. The chain employs TRBV6-2 or TRBV6-3 and TRBJ2-5, with 8 bases matching TRBD1. The CDR3 is 19 residues long. In germline, CDR1 is MNHEY, CDR2 SVGEGT. After removal of 2 bases from V and 4 bases from J, the junction contained 18 bases not matched to a gene.

This clonotype appeared a few times. V and J are TRBV28 and TRBJ1-1; D may be TRBD1 (6 bases). CDR1 MDHEN and CDR2 SYDVKM come from the germline V gene. The CDR3 has 15 amino acids. V was cut by 1 base and J by 0 bases, with 9 bases left in between. The CDR3 protein is CASSLLGGVNTEAFF. In DNA, the CDR3 is TGTGCCAGCAGTTTATTAGGGGGGGTGAACACTGAAGCTTTCTTT. The variable domain in full, completed from reference TRBV28 and TRBJ1-1, reads DVKVTQSSRYLVKRTGEKVFLECVQDMDHENMFWYRQDPGLGLRLIYFSYDVKMKEKGDIPEGYSVSREKKERFSLILESASTNQTSMYLCASSLLGGVNTEAFFGQGTRLTVV.

This clonotype came up many times. The chain has TRBV11-2 and TRBJ2-6; D is unclear. The CDR3 sequence is 13 residues long. V shed 4 bases and J shed 2 bases, with 3 bases lying between them. Germline CDR1 is SGHAT and CDR2 is FQNNGV. Written as DNA, the CDR3 is TGTGCCAGCAGCTCCCCTGGGGCCAACGTCCTGACTTTC. Residues: CASSSPGANVLTF.

The table lists this clonotype with many counts. The chain employs TRBV6-1 and TRBJ2-2, with 8 bases fitting TRBD1. The CDR3 has 14 residues. Germline V gene sequence: CDR1 MNHNS, CDR2 SASEGT. Trimming cost V 3 bases and J 6 bases; bases outside gene matches: 3. The CDR3 region is CASSDGQGSGELFF. CDR3 bases: TGTGCCAGCAGTGACGGACAGGGTTCCGGGGAGCTGTTTTTT.

This clonotype was seen ten or more times. The rearrangement links TRBV30 to TRBJ1-2; possible D gene TRBD1, 5 bases. CDR1 GTSNPN and CDR2 SVGIG come from the germline V gene (reference sequence). This CDR3 comprises 13 residues. V lost 3 bases and J lost 8, with 16 bases in between. CDR3 nucleotide sequence: TGTGCCTGGAGAACCACAGGCCGTCGGGGCTACACCTTC. Translated, it gives CAWRTTGRRGYTF.

This clonotype was picked up a small number of times. V usage is TRBV6-1 and J usage is TRBJ1-2; D perhaps matches TRBD1 (6 bases). The CDR3 is made up of 14 amino acids. Germline V gene lookup returns CDR1 MNHNS and CDR2 SASEGT. V was shortened by 7 bases and J by 5 bases, with 17 bases between the two germline ends. CDR3 DNA: TGTGCCAGCAAGAATTTTGGGGGCGCGTATGGCTACACCTTC. Amino acids: CASKNFGGAYGYTF.

This clonotype came up once. The chain links TRBV12-3 or TRBV12-4 to TRBJ2-2, with 8 bases fitting TRBD1. The ends lost 7 bases at V and 4 bases at J; junction bases unmatched: 14. The CDR3 loop spans 17 amino acids. CDR3 residues: CASTLGGTGRATGELFF. The CDR3 nucleotides read TGTGCCAGCACCCTAGGGGGGACAGGTCGGGCCACCGGGGAGCTGTTTTTT.

This clonotype was counted many times. The chain recombines TRBV6-2 or TRBV6-3 with TRBJ2-5; the D gene is possibly TRBD1 (6 bases). The CDR3 extends over 12 amino acids. V lost 8 bases and J lost 4, with 11 bases in between. Germline V gives CDR1 MNHEY, CDR2 SVGEGT. This CDR3 reads CASGQRIETQYF. The CDR3 region has the DNA TGTGCCAGCGGACAGAGAATAGAGACCCAGTACTTC.

This clonotype has at least ten counts. CDR3 in amino acids: CASSYSDQETQYF. The CDR3 coding sequence is TGTGCCAGCAGTTACAGTGACCAAGAGACCCAGTACTTC. The V and J genes are TRBV12-3 or TRBV12-4 and TRBJ2-5, with D unresolved. The V gene lost 4 bases and the J gene lost 0 bases, with 6 bases spanning the gap. This CDR3 has 13 amino acids.

Worth noting for this clonotype: A read error may explain this, as a much larger clone is one base away. V is TRBV6-5 and J is TRBJ2-2, with 9 nucleotides matching TRBD1. Germline CDR1 MNHEY, CDR2 SVGAGI. V lost 5 bases and J lost 4; bases outside the gene matches: 5. The CDR3 spans 15 residues. For the CDR3, the DNA is TGTGCCAGCAGTATACAGGGGGCGATCACCGGGGAGCTGTTTTTT. It encodes CASSIQGAITGELFF.

The chain links TRBV28 to TRBJ2-4; no definite D call. CDR1 and CDR2 from the germline V gene are MDHEN and SYDVKM. V was pared by 2 bases and J by 6 bases, with 14 bases between. The length of the CDR3 is 15 residues. The CDR3 protein is CASSLADNLLNIQYF. The CDR3 region has the DNA TGTGCCAGCAGTTTAGCAGACAATCTCCTAAACATTCAGTACTTC.

This rearrangement joins TRBV6-2 or TRBV6-3 to TRBJ2-7, with D possibly TRBD2 on 6 matching bases. Germline V lookup: CDR1 MNHEY, CDR2 SVGEGT. The CDR3 extends over 12 amino acids. V lost 7 bases, J lost 6 bases, and 13 bases lay in between. The CDR3 reads CASTGDSLEQYF. DNA of the CDR3: TGTGCCAGCACGGGGGACTCCCTCGAGCAGTACTTC.

This clonotype was picked up many times. V is TRBV19 and J is TRBJ1-5; the D is unclear. Germline V gene sequence: CDR1 LNHDA, CDR2 SQIVND (reference sequence). This CDR3 has 16 residues. V lost 4 bases and J 2 bases, leaving 15 bases between the germline ends. The CDR3 loop reads CASSTSEIWGNQPQHF. CDR3 DNA: TGTGCCAGTAGTACCTCGGAGATATGGGGCAATCAGCCCCAGCATTTT.

This clonotype was counted only a few times. Mismatch with germline at one junction end may stem from a read error. The chain uses TRBV6-1 and TRBJ2-5; D might be TRBD2 (5 bases). The CDR3 runs 15 residues. Germline loops: CDR1 MNHNS, CDR2 SASEGT. The CDR3 sequence: CAISEADTRRETQYF. In DNA form, the CDR3 reads TGTGCCATCAGTGAAGCCGATACTAGGAGGGAGACCCAGTACTTC.

The chain joins TRBV18 to TRBJ2-7; possibly TRBD2 for D (6 bases). In germline, CDR1 is KGHSH, CDR2 LQKENI. CDR3 length: 14 residues. V was shortened by 0 bases and J by 3 bases, with 9 bases between the two germline ends. The CDR3 region has the DNA TGTGCCAGCTCACCACCGGGACTTGGCTACGAGCAGTACTTC. As protein: CASSPPGLGYEQYF.

CDR3 in amino acids: CASSLYATPGGYTF. The CDR3 nucleotides read TGTGCCAGCAGCTTATATGCGACACCCGGGGGCTACACCTTC. This rearrangement joins TRBV7-3 to TRBJ1-2; D gene unclear. V was pared by 2 bases and J by 8 bases, with 15 bases between. The germline CDR1 and CDR2 sequences are SGHTA and FQGTGA. The length of the CDR3 is 14 residues.

This clonotype appeared a few times. Written as DNA, the CDR3 is TGTGCCAGCGGCCCTGACACACCCTCCTACGAGCAGTACTTC. This codes for CASGPDTPSYEQYF. This chain connects TRBV7-6 to TRBJ2-7; D remains unclear. This CDR3 is 14 amino acids long. The ends were cut back, 8 bases at V and 0 bases at J, with 14 bases in the middle. CDR1 and CDR2 (germline): SGHVS, FNYEAQ.

This clonotype has ten or more counts. The chain is built from TRBV12-5 and TRBJ1-2, with a possible D match to TRBD1 (5 bases). The CDR3 sequence is 17 residues long. CDR1 and CDR2 (germline): LGHNT, FRNRAP. Between the trimmed V and J ends, which lost 5 bases and 2 bases, there was a span of 21 bases. The CDR3: CASGPSGPLGANYGYTF. The CDR3 DNA sequence: TGTGCTAGTGGTCCGTCGGGACCGCTAGGCGCAAACTATGGCTACACCTTC.

This clonotype was seen many times. In DNA form, the CDR3 reads TGTGCCAGCAGTAGAGGACAGGGGGCTGTCGGGGAGACCCAGTACTTC. Translating gives CASSRGQGAVGETQYF. V is TRBV12-3 or TRBV12-4 and J is TRBJ2-5, with 11 positions matching TRBD1. V was clipped by 5 bases and J by 5 bases; unmatched bases: 10. The CDR3 has 16 amino acids.

The rearrangement joins TRBV4-1 to TRBJ1-5, with D possibly matching TRBD1 (5 bases). Trimming removed 4 bases from V and 7 bases from J, with 14 bases in between. The CDR3 extends over 14 amino acids. Germline loops: CDR1 MGHRA, CDR2 YSYEKL. The DNA of the CDR3 is TGCGCCAGCAGCCTCCAGCAGGGAGCACAGCCCCAGCATTTT. Protein sequence: CASSLQQGAQPQHF.

This clonotype was counted at least ten times. This chain uses TRBV6-2 or TRBV6-3 with TRBJ1-2; 9 bases align to TRBD1. Germline CDR1 is MNHEY and CDR2 is SVGEGT. V lost 4 bases to trimming and J lost 9 bases; unmatched junction nucleotides: 9. CDR3 length equals 14 residues. The CDR3 loop is CASSSAGTGYSYTF. The CDR3 DNA sequence: TGTGCCAGCAGTTCCGCCGGGACAGGGTACAGCTACACCTTC.